These 7 T cell receptor beta chains came from one sample sequenced in a study of identical twins. TCRdb independently ran MiXCR on the 5' RACE reads; one entry per CDR3 protein. The sample shows a few hundred thousand distinct CDR3 sequences, roughly 9% of them seen only once. Sequencing was done on a sample of naive T cells sorted from blood. The receptor source for this set is a woman aged 50 to 60 in good health.

This clonotype was seen ten or more times. The V call is TRBV29-1, the J call TRBJ2-5; 8 bases are a match to TRBD2. The CDR3 consists of 14 residues. The V gene end was trimmed by 7 bases and the J gene end by 2 bases; junction bases not matched to a gene: 9. Germline V gene lookup returns CDR1 SQVTM and CDR2 ANQGSEA. The CDR3 loop reads CSGEILAEQETQYF. CDR3 coding DNA: TGCAGCGGTGAGATACTAGCGGAACAAGAGACCCAGTACTTC.

This clonotype was detected only a few times. CDR3 sequence: CASSPGTELPGELFF. The DNA of the CDR3 is TGTGCCAGCAGCCCCGGGACAGAGCTCCCCGGGGAGCTGTTTTTT. The chain couples TRBV7-9 to TRBJ2-2; 7 bases agree with TRBD1. V was pared by 5 bases and J by 6 bases, with 9 bases of the junction left unmatched. Germline CDR1 is SEHNR and CDR2 is FQNEAQ (reference sequence). The CDR3 is 15 amino acids.

J is TRBJ1-6 and V is TRBV12-3 or TRBV12-4; D remains ambiguous. With 6 bases removed from V and 16 bases from J, the gap between germline ends came to 19 bases. This CDR3 has 13 amino acids. CDR3 amino acids: CASSPPGRASLHF. CDR3 sequence (DNA): TGTGCCAGCAGCCCCCCGGGAAGAGCTTCTCTCCACTTT.

This clonotype was seen many times. This chain joins TRBV12-3 or TRBV12-4 and TRBJ2-3; D uncertain. The CDR3 extends over 13 amino acids. The V end lost 6 bases, the J end lost 3 bases, and 10 bases lay between the germline ends. The CDR3 nucleotides read TGTGCCAGCAGCACCCCTAGTACAGATACGCAGTATTTT. It encodes CASSTPSTDTQYF.

The CDR3 here is CSAGDRVYEQYF. CDR3 sequence (DNA): TGCAGTGCAGGGGACAGGGTGTACGAGCAGTACTTC. The V call is TRBV20-1, the J call TRBJ2-7; the match to TRBD1 covers 9 bases. This CDR3 has 12 amino acids. The J segment lost 4 bases and the V segment lost 6 bases, leaving 4 bases of the junction unmatched. Germline V gives CDR1 DFQATT, CDR2 SNEGSKA (reference sequence).

The sample holds a few counts of this clonotype. This chain links TRBV7-2 with TRBJ2-2, with 7 bases matching TRBD2. The CDR3 runs 14 residues. V lost 9 bases to trimming and J lost 4 bases; unmatched junction nucleotides: 8. Germline assignment: CDR1 SGHTA and CDR2 FQGNSA. The chain's CDR3 is CASTWGRATGELFF. For the CDR3, the DNA is TGTGCCAGTACGTGGGGGAGGGCCACCGGGGAGCTGTTTTTT.

Ten or more counts support this clonotype. The genes are TRBV6-5 and TRBJ2-1; 11 bases match TRBD2. The CDR3 runs 15 residues. V trimming: 6 bases; J trimming: 9 bases; junction bases outside the gene matches: 10. Germline values: CDR1 MNHEY, CDR2 SVGAGI. This CDR3 reads CASSSTSGILGEQFF. In DNA, the CDR3 is TGTGCCAGCAGCTCGACTAGCGGGATACTGGGTGAGCAGTTCTTC.